This T cell receptor (beta chain) appears in the sequencing data of a study of neurological immune-mediated disorders. Findings of the study overall: No CDR3 amino acid sequences recurred among expanded clones across subjects, suggesting private repertoires in all groups.

The authors produced cDNA by 5'RACE using 10-nucleotide random UMIs. TCRdb re-analysed the 5' RACE reads in MiXCR, keeping a single row per CDR3 protein. The table includes tens of thousands of distinct CDR3 sequences, more than 5% detected once. Turning to this clonotype: Its cognate antigen is unknown.

Germline V CDR1 and CDR2: KGHSH, LQKENI. V shed 3 bases and J shed 4 bases, with 15 bases lying between them. The CDR3 spans 16 residues. The rearrangement joins TRBV18 to TRBJ1-4; TRBD1 might be the D (6 bases). Material for sequencing was CD4+ T cells from blood. This clonotype was obtained from a woman aged 18-29 years with multiple sclerosis. CDR3 sequence reads: CASSPAAGANNEKLFF. DNA for the CDR3: TGTGCCAGCTCACCCGCGGCAGGGGCCAATAATGAAAAACTGTTTTTT.